This T cell receptor (beta chain) was sequenced in a study of blood T cell repertoires in COVID-19. Profiling relied on immunoSEQ multiplex PCR, and the TCRdb table lists in-frame clones only, not all of them. The sample holds 300,000 to 400,000 clones; 88% are singletons and the top ten take 1.2%. The CDR3 sequence is 13 residues long. From germline, CDR1 is SGDLS and CDR2 YYNGEE. V gave up 3 bases and J gave up 5 bases, with 11 bases separating them. Those enrolled, adults aged about 18 to 89 years, came from about two dozen US areas. Sequences were obtained from PBMCs or T cells enriched from blood (not recorded which). The sequence was obtained from a woman aged 18-29 years who had recovered from COVID-19. The chain joins TRBV9 to TRBJ2-5; perhaps TRBD1 as D (6 bases). CDR3 sequence reads: CASSGGQVETQYF. The CDR3 DNA sequence: TGTGCCAGCAGCGGGGGGCAGGTGGAGACCCAGTACTTC.